These 18 T cell receptor beta chains were all obtained from the same sample, sequenced in a study of control samples from healthy donors and cancer patients. Assay used: immunoSEQ multiplex PCR; TCRdb lists only in-frame clones, some missing. The data hold roughly 100,000 clones, with 92% observed a single time. Sequenced input: blood. These receptors all come from a woman between 18 and 29 years old in good health.

The chain has TRBV6-2 or TRBV6-3 and TRBJ1-6; D call uncertain. Between the trimmed V and J ends, which lost 5 bases and 7 bases, there was a span of 9 bases. Germline-derived CDR1 and CDR2 are MNHEY and SVGEGT. The CDR3 is made up of 13 amino acids. The CDR3 DNA reads as TGTGCCAGCAGTCTACGGGAGAATTCACCCCTCCACTTT. This codes for CASSLRENSPLHF.

This clone has a single count. Other DNA sequences in this sample translate to the same CDR3. This CDR3 is CATSDLGHQETQYF. The DNA of the CDR3 is TGTGCCACCAGTGATTTAGGACACCAAGAGACCCAGTACTTC. J is TRBJ2-5 and V is TRBV24-1; D remains unclear. Germline lookup yields CDR1 KGHDR and CDR2 SFDVKD. The CDR3 is made up of 14 amino acids. V dropped 1 base and J dropped 0 bases, with 5 bases sitting between them.

The chain joins TRBV2 to TRBJ2-6, with D possibly TRBD1 on 5 matching bases. CDR1 and CDR2 (germline): SNHLY, FYNNEI. The CDR3 spans 18 residues. V was cut by 4 bases and J by 0 bases, with 16 bases left in between. The CDR3 spells CASSVLDSPSSGANVLTF. The CDR3 region has the DNA TGTGCCAGCAGTGTATTAGACAGCCCTAGCTCTGGGGCCAACGTCCTGACTTTC.

CDR3: CASGPQTLDTQYF. CDR3 DNA: TGTGCCAGCGGTCCCCAAACTTTAGATACGCAGTATTTT. The genes are TRBV25-1 and TRBJ2-3; the D is unclear. The CDR3 runs to 13 residues. Germline CDR1 and CDR2: MGHDK and SYGVNS. Trimming shortened V by 8 bases and J by 5 bases, and 14 bases separated the two germline ends.

This chain connects TRBV7-9 to TRBJ2-1; 8 bases fit TRBD2. CDR3 length equals 14 residues. The V gene's germline CDR1 is SEHNR and CDR2 FQNEAQ (reference sequence). The V and J ends lost 5 bases and 7 bases, in that order; junction bases with no gene match: 7. CDR3 DNA sequence: TGTGCCAGCAGCATATCCGGGACTAGAAATGAGCAGTTCTTC. As protein: CASSISGTRNEQFF.

The J gene is TRBJ1-2, the V gene TRBV2, with 8 nucleotides matching TRBD1. J lost 5 bases, V lost 4 bases, and 9 bases had no gene match. The CDR3 sequence is 15 residues long. Germline values: CDR1 SNHLY, CDR2 FYNNEI. CDR3 residues: CASSGDRSEVYGYTF. CDR3 sequence (DNA): TGTGCCAGCAGTGGGGACAGGTCGGAAGTTTATGGCTACACCTTC.

The genes are TRBV6-5 and TRBJ2-7, with TRBD2 as a possible D gene (5 bases). The germline V gene encodes CDR1 MNHEY and CDR2 SVGAGI. V gave up 7 bases and J gave up 6 bases, with 19 bases separating them. The CDR3 totals 14 residues. The CDR3 here is CASNPLGTTSEQYF. In DNA form, the CDR3 reads TGTGCCAGCAACCCACTAGGAACTACCTCCGAGCAGTACTTC.

This chain uses TRBV4-3 with TRBJ1-2; perhaps TRBD1 as D (5 bases). V was clipped by 0 bases and J by 5 bases, with 10 bases between them. CDR1 LGHNA and CDR2 YSLEER come from the germline V gene. This CDR3 contains 14 residues. The CDR3 bases are TGCGCCAGCAGCCAAGAGACAGAAACTTATGGCTACACCTTC. This gives the protein CASSQETETYGYTF.

The J gene is TRBJ2-1, the V gene TRBV3-1 (or the pseudogene TRBV3-2), with 9 bases fitting TRBD1. The CDR3 totals 15 residues. The J segment lost 7 bases and the V segment lost 3 bases, leaving 7 bases of the junction unmatched. Germline lookup yields CDR1 LGHDT and CDR2 YNNKEL (reference sequence). CDR3 sequence: CASSQGQGGFNEQFF. CDR3 DNA: TGTGCCAGCAGCCAGGGACAGGGAGGCTTTAATGAGCAGTTCTTC.

This chain uses TRBV2 with TRBJ1-2; D ambiguous. This CDR3 is built from 12 residues. V lost 4 bases and J 8 bases, leaving 11 bases between the germline ends. Germline CDR1 is SNHLY and CDR2 is FYNNEI. The DNA for the CDR3 is TGTGCCAGCAGTGTGGAGTTGCGGGGCTACACCTTC. This gives the protein CASSVELRGYTF.

This clone has only a few counts. The CDR3 here is CATRAAGTNQPQHF. Written as DNA, the CDR3 is TGTGCCACCAGAGCAGCAGGGACCAATCAGCCCCAGCATTTT. The V call is TRBV15, the J call TRBJ1-5; D might be TRBD1 (5 bases). The CDR3 consists of 14 residues. V lost 6 bases, J lost 3 bases, and 12 bases lay in between. Germline CDR1 and CDR2: LNHNV and YYDKDF (reference sequence). Full variable domain (missing parts from reference TRBV15 and TRBJ1-5): DAMVIQNPRYQVTQFGKPVTLSCSQTLNHNVMYWYQQKSSQAPKLLFHYYDKDFNNEADTPDNFQSRRPNTSFCFLDIRSPGLGDTAMYLCATRAAGTNQPQHFGDGTRLSIL.

The V call is TRBV30, the J call TRBJ1-5; 8 positions agree with TRBD1. The trim removed 4 bases at V and 2 bases at J, leaving 1 base unmatched. This CDR3 spans 13 amino acids. In germline, CDR1 is GTSNPN, CDR2 SVGIG (reference sequence). The CDR3 coding sequence is TGTGCCTGGACGGACAGGGGCAATCAGCCCCAGCATTTT. It yields the protein CAWTDRGNQPQHF.

The rearrangement links TRBV7-9 to TRBJ2-5; no clear D. V was pared by 2 bases and J by 5 bases, with 9 bases between. The germline CDR1 and CDR2 sequences are SEHNR and FQNEAQ (reference sequence). The CDR3 runs 13 residues. The CDR3 nucleotides are TGTGCCAGCAGCTTACTGTTTCCGGAGACCCAGTACTTC. This encodes CASSLLFPETQYF. The full variable domain, completed using reference TRBV7-9 and TRBJ2-5, is DTGVSQNPRHKITKRGQNVTFRCDPISEHNRLYWYRQTLGQGPEFLTYFQNEAQLEKSRLLSDRFSAERPKGSFSTLEIQRTEQGDSAMYLCASSLLFPETQYFGPGTRLLVL.

This clone appeared once. The chain couples TRBV6-5 to TRBJ1-3, with D hard to call. The CDR3 extends over 14 amino acids. The V end lost 5 bases, the J end lost 4 bases, and 12 bases lay between the germline ends. Germline assignment: CDR1 MNHEY and CDR2 SVGAGI. The CDR3 loop is CASSPAGLGNTIYF. CDR3 coding DNA: TGTGCCAGCAGTCCCGCGGGGTTGGGAAACACCATATATTTT.

The chain links TRBV6-6 to TRBJ1-4, with a weak D call TRBD1 (5 bases). This CDR3 spans 14 amino acids. The germline V and J ends were trimmed by 8 bases and 8 bases, with 18 bases remaining between them. Germline assignment: CDR1 MNHNY and CDR2 SVGAGI (reference sequence). The CDR3 coding sequence is TGTGCCAGCCGGACCGGGGCCAAAGGAGAAAAACTGTTTTTT. Its translation is CASRTGAKGEKLFF.

The chain employs TRBV14 and TRBJ1-3; D uncertain. The germline CDR1 and CDR2 sequences are SGHDN and FVKESK. CDR3 length: 14 residues. Between the trimmed V and J ends, which lost 0 bases and 1 base, there was a span of 4 bases. The CDR3 DNA is TGTGCCAGCAGCCAAGAGGATTCTGGAAACACCATATATTTT. Its protein product is CASSQEDSGNTIYF. Looking up the rest from reference TRBV14 and TRBJ1-3 gives the full variable domain: EAGVTQFPSHSVIEKGQTVTLRCDPISGHDNLYWYRRVMGKEIKFLLHFVKESKQDESGMPNNRFLAERTGGTYSTLKVQPAELEDSGVYFCASSQEDSGNTIYFGEGSWLTVV.

This chain joins TRBV5-1 and TRBJ2-7; D may match TRBD1 or TRBD2 (6 bases each). Germline V gene data show CDR1 as SGHRS and CDR2 as YFSETQ. CDR3 size: 17 residues. Deletions cut 4 bases from V and 4 bases from J, with 24 bases between. The CDR3 loop reads CASSRTVGTRGVYEQYF. In DNA, the CDR3 is TGCGCCAGCAGCCGGACAGTCGGTACAAGGGGGGTTTACGAGCAGTACTTC.

This chain connects TRBV28 to TRBJ2-6, with a tentative D call TRBD1 (5 bases). Germline values: CDR1 MDHEN, CDR2 SYDVKM. The V end lost 6 bases, the J end lost 0 bases, and 9 bases lay between the germline ends. This CDR3 is built from 15 residues. The CDR3 DNA reads TGTGCCAGCAGGTACCAGGGCTCTGGGGCCAACGTCCTGACTTTC. It translates to CASRYQGSGANVLTF.